This paragraph reports one T cell receptor (beta chain). Its antigen is unknown. The sample comes from a study of Ad26.COV2.S vaccination and SARS-CoV-2 variants. General study findings and limits: Vaccinees displayed broader spike-specific TCR repertoires than placebo recipients. Substantial response breadth was reportedly seen for spike-specific CD8+ and CD4+ T cells after vaccination. Recipients of vaccine and of placebo showed similar breadth of their non-spike TCR repertoires. Total T cell responses may have been underestimated by the TCR breadth and depth analyses.

Assay used: immunoSEQ multiplex PCR; TCRdb lists only in-frame clones, some missing. The table includes some 180,000 clones, around nine tenths detected once. CDR3 size: 16 residues. V shed 3 bases, J shed 8 bases, and the junction held 10 bases outside the gene matches. Per the germline V gene, CDR1 is SGHNT and CDR2 is YYREEE (reference sequence). The clonotype originates from a human donor who had recovered from COVID-19. The chain has TRBV5-4 and TRBJ2-1, with 11 bases matching TRBD2. The source material was peripheral blood, sampled after recovery from COVID-19. CDR3 sequence: CASSSLLAGGLDEQFF. Written as DNA, the CDR3 is TGTGCCAGCAGCTCCTTGTTAGCGGGGGGGCTAGATGAGCAGTTCTTC.